Below are 10 T cell receptor beta chains sequenced from a single sample in a study of memory CD4+ T cells and cytomegalovirus serostatus. Single viable CD3+CD4+CD8-CD45RO+ cells were sorted as the memory CD4+ T cells. The protocol was immunoSEQ multiplex PCR, while the TCRdb copy is restricted to in-frame clones and leaves out a portion. Of approximately 44,000 clones listed, 76% are singletons. Sequenced: memory CD4+ T cells from blood. The receptors here all came from an adult in good health and CMV-seronegative.

This CDR3 reads CASSLSYQPQHF. CDR3 nucleotides: TGTGCCAGCAGTTTAAGCTATCAGCCCCAGCATTTT. The V and J genes are TRBV28 and TRBJ1-5; D is unclear. Germline values: CDR1 MDHEN, CDR2 SYDVKM. Between the trimmed V and J ends, which lost 2 bases and 5 bases, there was a span of 4 bases. The CDR3 totals 12 residues.

J is TRBJ2-6 and V is TRBV30; the D gene is possibly TRBD1 (6 bases). Trimming took 5 bases from V and 1 from J, leaving 12 bases between them. CDR1 and CDR2 (germline): GTSNPN, SVGIG (reference sequence). The CDR3 covers 15 residues. CDR3 DNA sequence: TGTGCCTGGGGATTAACAGGGTCTGGGGCCAACGTCCTGACTTTC. Translating gives CAWGLTGSGANVLTF.

The chain carries TRBV27 and TRBJ1-6; 8 bases match TRBD1. The junction had 6 bases not matched to a gene; V was cut back by 5 bases and J by 6 bases. The CDR3 contains 15 residues. Germline V gene lookup returns CDR1 MNHEY and CDR2 SMNVEV (reference sequence). The CDR3 region has the DNA TGTGCCAGCAGTCACACGACAGGGGTTAATTCACCCCTCCACTTT. It translates to CASSHTTGVNSPLHF.

The chain joins TRBV5-5 to TRBJ1-1; 7 positions match TRBD1. The junction had 5 bases not matched to a gene; V was cut back by 3 bases and J by 0 bases. This CDR3 spans 15 amino acids. In germline, CDR1 is SGHKS, CDR2 YYEKEE (reference sequence). The CDR3 protein is CASSWTGLLNTEAFF. DNA for the CDR3: TGTGCCAGCAGCTGGACAGGTTTATTGAACACTGAAGCTTTCTTT.

This clone was found once. Other DNA sequences in this specimen translate into the identical CDR3. The CDR3 sequence is CASTRGGSYNSPLHF. As DNA, the CDR3 is TGTGCCAGCACTCGGGGGGGCTCTTATAATTCACCCCTCCACTTT. The chain has TRBV7-6 and TRBJ1-6; TRBD1 might be the D (6 bases). The V end was cut by 7 bases, the J end by 4 bases, with 14 bases between. This CDR3 contains 15 residues. The germline gives CDR1 SGHVS, CDR2 FNYEAQ.

V is TRBV7-9 and J is TRBJ1-5, with 9 bases fitting TRBD1. Per the germline V gene, CDR1 is SEHNR and CDR2 is FQNEAQ (reference sequence). V gave up 5 bases and J gave up 3 bases; unmatched junction bases: 5. The CDR3 contains 15 residues. The CDR3, as DNA: TGTGCCAGCAGCGGGACAGGGTTAACCAATCAGCCCCAGCATTTT. As protein: CASSGTGLTNQPQHF.

This sequence joins TRBV18 and TRBJ2-7, with TRBD1 matching over 9 bases. CDR1 KGHSH and CDR2 LQKENI come from the germline V gene. V dropped 5 bases and J dropped 2; count of bases not matched to a gene: 4. The CDR3 covers 14 residues. In DNA form, the CDR3 reads TGTGCCAGCTCATCGACAGGGGGGCCCTACGAGCAGTACTTC. It codes for CASSSTGGPYEQYF.

This clone was observed a handful of times. The chain couples TRBV2 to TRBJ2-5, with 9 bases aligning to TRBD1. This CDR3 spans 13 amino acids. Trimming cost V 6 bases and J 5 bases; bases outside gene matches: 4. The germline CDR1 and CDR2 sequences are SNHLY and FYNNEI. The CDR3 sequence: CASRGTGFETQYF. The CDR3 DNA sequence: TGTGCCAGCAGGGGGACAGGGTTTGAGACCCAGTACTTC.

V is TRBV6-1 and J is TRBJ1-5; D may be TRBD1 (6 bases). The CDR3 spans 15 residues. The ends were cut back, 8 bases at V and 2 bases at J, with 16 bases in the middle. Germline CDR1 MNHNS, CDR2 SASEGT. The CDR3 region is CASGNTAGGNQPQHF. The CDR3 DNA reads as TGTGCCAGCGGAAACACTGCAGGGGGCAATCAGCCCCAGCATTTT.

This clone was seen a handful of times. V and J are TRBV5-6 and TRBJ1-2, with D maybe TRBD1 (5 bases). The CDR3 runs to 14 residues. V was shortened by 6 bases and J by 3 bases, with 15 bases between the two germline ends. Germline V lookup: CDR1 SGHDT, CDR2 YYEEEE. For the CDR3, the DNA is TGTGCCAGCACTGGTACAGGAGGCTACTATGGCTACACCTTC. It translates to CASTGTGGYYGYTF.